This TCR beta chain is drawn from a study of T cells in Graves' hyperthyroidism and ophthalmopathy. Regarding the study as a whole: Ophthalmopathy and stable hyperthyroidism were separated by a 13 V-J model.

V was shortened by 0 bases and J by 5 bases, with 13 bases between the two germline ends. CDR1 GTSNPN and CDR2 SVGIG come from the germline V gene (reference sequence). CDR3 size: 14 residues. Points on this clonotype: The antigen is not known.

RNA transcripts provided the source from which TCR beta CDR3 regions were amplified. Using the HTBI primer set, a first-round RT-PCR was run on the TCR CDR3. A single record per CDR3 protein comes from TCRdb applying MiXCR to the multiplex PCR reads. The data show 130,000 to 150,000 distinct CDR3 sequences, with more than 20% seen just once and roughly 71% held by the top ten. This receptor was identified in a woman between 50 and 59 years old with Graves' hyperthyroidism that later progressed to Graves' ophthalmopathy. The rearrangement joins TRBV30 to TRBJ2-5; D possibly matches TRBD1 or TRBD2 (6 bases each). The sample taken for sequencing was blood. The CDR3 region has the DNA TGTGCCTGGAGTGTAGGTCTAGGGGGGGAGACCCAGTACTTC. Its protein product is CAWSVGLGGETQYF.